Listed below are T cell receptor beta chains from one sample, sequenced in a study of blood T cell repertoires in COVID-19. This table comes from immunoSEQ multiplex PCR, and its TCRdb copy is limited to in-frame clones, with some not included. The sample lists a few hundred thousand clones; about 89% were seen once. Sequencing input: peripheral blood. These receptors were collected from a man aged 25-40 years with acute or convalescent COVID-19. CDR3s include the opening cysteine and the closing phenylalanine or tryptophan. D genes are given only for firm matches.

CDR3aa: CASSSGTNYEQYF
d_gene: .
v_gene: TRBV18
len: 13

CDR3aa: CASGARRGYTF
d_gene: .
v_gene: TRBV28
len: 11

CDR3aa: CASSSSGGEGTDTQYF
d_gene: TRBD2
v_gene: TRBV2
len: 16

CDR3aa: CASSRRGWNTEAFF
d_gene: .
v_gene: TRBV6-5
len: 14

CDR3aa: CASSLLGRGYTF
d_gene: .
v_gene: TRBV12-3/TRBV12-4
len: 12

CDR3aa: CASSQVVRGGEQFF
d_gene: .
v_gene: TRBV7-2
len: 14

CDR3aa: CASSGNLGGATDTQYF
d_gene: .
v_gene: TRBV3-1/TRBV3-2
len: 16

CDR3aa: CASSPDSSGNQPQHF
d_gene: .
v_gene: TRBV5-1
len: 15

CDR3aa: CASSNRGIGAEAFF
d_gene: TRBD1
v_gene: TRBV3-1/TRBV3-2
len: 14

CDR3aa: CSASGGSSYEQYF
d_gene: TRBD2
v_gene: TRBV29-1
len: 13

CDR3aa: CASSHSGTGTDTQYF
d_gene: TRBD2
v_gene: TRBV5-1
len: 15

CDR3aa: CASSRRLAGDTEQFF
d_gene: TRBD2
v_gene: TRBV5-4
len: 15

CDR3aa: CACAGGGRISTDTQYF
d_gene: TRBD2
v_gene: TRBV30
len: 16

CDR3aa: CASRGGGYTEAFF
d_gene: .
v_gene: TRBV6-6
len: 13

CDR3aa: CASSVKNLGQEQFF
d_gene: TRBD1
v_gene: TRBV5-1
len: 14

CDR3aa: CASSLGTGTVADEQYF
d_gene: TRBD1
v_gene: TRBV5-1
len: 16

CDR3aa: CASSAGQGRVQPQHF
d_gene: TRBD1
v_gene: TRBV14
len: 15

CDR3aa: CASSPGSPNQPQHF
d_gene: .
v_gene: TRBV18
len: 14

CDR3aa: CASSLSGVTLHEQYF
d_gene: .
v_gene: TRBV28
len: 15

CDR3aa: CASSPGGSVYEQYF
d_gene: .
v_gene: TRBV25-1
len: 14

CDR3aa: CASRIQGAPNTEAFF
d_gene: TRBD1
v_gene: TRBV19
len: 15

CDR3aa: CASSRTDNSPLHF
d_gene: .
v_gene: TRBV28
len: 13

CDR3aa: CASSQANQIPGTEAFF
d_gene: .
v_gene: TRBV14
len: 16

CDR3aa: CASSYYKLDRNTGELFF
d_gene: .
v_gene: TRBV6-2/TRBV6-3
len: 17

CDR3aa: CSASHPTSGRVNEQFF
d_gene: TRBD2
v_gene: TRBV20-1
len: 16

CDR3aa: CASSLASGRIGGELFF
d_gene: TRBD2
v_gene: TRBV27
len: 16

CDR3aa: CASSQGDSNYGYTF
d_gene: TRBD1
v_gene: TRBV4-1
len: 14

CDR3aa: CASSQGLEASEQYF
d_gene: .
v_gene: TRBV3-1/TRBV3-2
len: 14

CDR3aa: CASSMGQYASPLHF
d_gene: TRBD1
v_gene: TRBV19
len: 14

CDR3aa: CASSYIGQKWHGELFF
d_gene: .
v_gene: TRBV6-5
len: 16

CDR3aa: CASSSSAGAYEQYF
d_gene: TRBD2
v_gene: TRBV28
len: 14

CDR3aa: CASTVGGRANQPQHF
d_gene: .
v_gene: TRBV2
len: 15

CDR3aa: CASSLGQGVLRGTQYF
d_gene: TRBD1
v_gene: TRBV7-2
len: 16

CDR3aa: CAWRDSGLRSPLHF
d_gene: .
v_gene: TRBV30
len: 14

CDR3aa: CAWTAGGRYTQYF
d_gene: TRBD2
v_gene: TRBV30
len: 13

CDR3aa: CASLGLAIGELFF
d_gene: TRBD2
v_gene: TRBV3-1/TRBV3-2
len: 13

CDR3aa: CATSDRVRPQHF
d_gene: TRBD1
v_gene: TRBV28
len: 12

CDR3aa: CASSLGGGFYEQYF
d_gene: .
v_gene: TRBV7-2
len: 14

CDR3aa: CASRWDSLNTEAFF
d_gene: TRBD1
v_gene: TRBV9
len: 14

CDR3aa: CASSGTENSNQPQHF
d_gene: TRBD1
v_gene: TRBV10-2
len: 15

CDR3aa: CASSVASRGSSYGYTF
d_gene: .
v_gene: TRBV9
len: 16

CDR3aa: CASSIYRTGDGYTF
d_gene: TRBD1
v_gene: TRBV19
len: 14

CDR3aa: CSVVPDSFSYGYTF
d_gene: .
v_gene: TRBV29-1
len: 14

CDR3aa: CAWSTSAGGAFF
d_gene: .
v_gene: TRBV30
len: 12

CDR3aa: CASSPGGRLTGNTIYF
d_gene: .
v_gene: TRBV3-1/TRBV3-2
len: 16

CDR3aa: CASSCRGDPPFDSGLYNEQFF
d_gene: TRBD2
v_gene: TRBV28
len: 21

CDR3aa: CSVERGSYGYTF
d_gene: .
v_gene: TRBV29-1
len: 12

CDR3aa: CASTPILGQGSTEAFF
d_gene: TRBD1
v_gene: TRBV28
len: 16